The rows below give T cell receptor beta chains drawn from one sample of a study of cytomegalovirus exposure and HLA in healthy donors. The repertoire was sequenced with immunoSEQ multiplex PCR; TCRdb's copy has only in-frame clones and lacks some. The table includes approximately 210,000 clones, roughly 77% detected once. The sample consisted of PBMCs. The receptors were gathered from a woman in her 50s in good health and CMV-seronegative. Each CDR3 is given with its conserved first and last residue. D genes are given only for firm matches. Not all rows give a size; the values are once, few, many and, for expanded clones, a class.

j_gene	v_gene	d_gene	abundance	CDR3nt	CDR3aa
TRBJ1-1	TRBV7-2	-	-	TGTGCCAGCAGCCTAATAGCGGGAAACACTGAAGCTTTCTTT	CASSLIAGNTEAFF
TRBJ2-3	TRBV7-9	-	-	TGTGCCAGCAGTTATTCAACCGGGGGTATAGCGGTCACAGATACGCAGTATTTT	CASSYSTGGIAVTDTQYF
TRBJ1-2	TRBV5-6	TRBD1	-	TGTGCCAGCAGCCATAGACAGGGGCCTAACTATGGCTACACCTTC	CASSHRQGPNYGYTF
TRBJ2-7	TRBV14	TRBD1	-	TGTGCCAGCAGCCAGGACAGGCGCTACGAGCAGTACTTC	CASSQDRRYEQYF
TRBJ2-5	TRBV9	TRBD2	-	TGTGCCAGCAGCGTCCTAGCGGGGGCAGCAGAGACCCAGTACTTC	CASSVLAGAAETQYF
TRBJ2-7	TRBV7-2	TRBD1	-	TGTGCCAGCAGCTTGCCCGACAGGGGGGTCTACGAGCAGTACTTC	CASSLPDRGVYEQYF
TRBJ1-2	TRBV6-1	-	-	TGTGCCAGCAGTGACCGCAGGGGCTACACCTTC	CASSDRRGYTF
TRBJ2-2	TRBV6-6	TRBD2	-	TGTGCCAGCAGTCCTACTAGCGGGAGGGCCGGGGAGCTGTTTTTT	CASSPTSGRAGELFF
TRBJ1-3	TRBV7-2	-	once	TGTGCCAGCAGCCTGCCCCCGGTCTCTGGAAACACCATATATTTT	CASSLPPVSGNTIYF
TRBJ2-7	TRBV30	-	-	TGTGCCTGGAGTAATCGGGGAAAGTACGAGCAGTACTTC	CAWSNRGKYEQYF
TRBJ2-7	TRBV15	-	few	TGTGCCACCAGCAGAGATCCGGAGGAGCGGCAGTACTTC	CATSRDPEERQYF
TRBJ2-6	TRBV7-8	TRBD1	once	TGTGCCAGCAGCCGGACAGGGGGCACTGGGGCCAACGTCCTGACTTTC	CASSRTGGTGANVLTF
TRBJ2-1	TRBV10-1	TRBD2	-	TGCGCCAGCGACCTTAGAAGAGGGGAGGGGTACAATGAGCAGTTCTTC	CASDLRRGEGYNEQFF
TRBJ2-7	TRBV14	-	-	TGTGCCAGCAGCCCTTTTTTTGGCGGCGACGAGCAGTACTTC	CASSPFFGGDEQYF
TRBJ2-3	TRBV5-4	TRBD2	-	TGTGCCAGCAGCTTGCGGGGGGGCGTGACAGATACGCAGTATTTT	CASSLRGGVTDTQYF
TRBJ2-3	TRBV10-3	TRBD2	few	TGTGCCATCTGGGCGGGGGGCACAGATACGCAGTATTTT	CAIWAGGTDTQYF
TRBJ2-3	TRBV28	TRBD2	-	TGTGCCAGCAGGGCGGGAGGGGGAGATACGCAGTATTTT	CASRAGGGDTQYF
TRBJ2-7	TRBV21-1	-	-	TGTGCCAGCAGCACCCAAAAAAGGGCCCCATACAGGGTGAGCTCCTACGAGCAGTACTTC	CASSTQKRAPYRVSSYEQYF
TRBJ2-1	TRBV29-1	-	-	TGCAGCGTTGAAGGGATTGGAGGGCCCCGGGATGAGCAGTTCTTC	CSVEGIGGPRDEQFF
TRBJ2-1	TRBV7-9	TRBD2	-	TGTGCCAGCAGCTCCGCGGGCATTAGCGGGGAGTACAATGAGCAGTTCTTC	CASSSAGISGEYNEQFF
TRBJ1-5	TRBV5-1	TRBD1	-	TGCGCCAGCAGCCCGGGACAGGGCAATCAGCCCCAGCATTTT	CASSPGQGNQPQHF
TRBJ1-5	TRBV4-1	-	-	TGCGCCAGCAGCCAAGTGGGTCCCCCGGGGCCCCAGCATTTT	CASSQVGPPGPQHF
TRBJ2-7	TRBV28	TRBD1	-	TGTGCCAGCAGGCCAGGGGGCGGCTACGAGCAGTACTTC	CASRPGGGYEQYF
TRBJ2-1	TRBV2	TRBD2	-	TGTGCCAGCAGTGAAGCCCGACTAGCGTGGTCCTACAATGAGCAGTTCTTC	CASSEARLAWSYNEQFF
TRBJ2-1	TRBV19	TRBD1	-	TGTGCCAGTAGTGGGGGGACAGGGAAAAATGAGCAGTTCTTC	CASSGGTGKNEQFF
TRBJ2-5	TRBV7-2	TRBD2	-	TGTGCCAGCAGCTTGGGACTAGGGGTAAAGACCCAGTACTTC	CASSLGLGVKTQYF